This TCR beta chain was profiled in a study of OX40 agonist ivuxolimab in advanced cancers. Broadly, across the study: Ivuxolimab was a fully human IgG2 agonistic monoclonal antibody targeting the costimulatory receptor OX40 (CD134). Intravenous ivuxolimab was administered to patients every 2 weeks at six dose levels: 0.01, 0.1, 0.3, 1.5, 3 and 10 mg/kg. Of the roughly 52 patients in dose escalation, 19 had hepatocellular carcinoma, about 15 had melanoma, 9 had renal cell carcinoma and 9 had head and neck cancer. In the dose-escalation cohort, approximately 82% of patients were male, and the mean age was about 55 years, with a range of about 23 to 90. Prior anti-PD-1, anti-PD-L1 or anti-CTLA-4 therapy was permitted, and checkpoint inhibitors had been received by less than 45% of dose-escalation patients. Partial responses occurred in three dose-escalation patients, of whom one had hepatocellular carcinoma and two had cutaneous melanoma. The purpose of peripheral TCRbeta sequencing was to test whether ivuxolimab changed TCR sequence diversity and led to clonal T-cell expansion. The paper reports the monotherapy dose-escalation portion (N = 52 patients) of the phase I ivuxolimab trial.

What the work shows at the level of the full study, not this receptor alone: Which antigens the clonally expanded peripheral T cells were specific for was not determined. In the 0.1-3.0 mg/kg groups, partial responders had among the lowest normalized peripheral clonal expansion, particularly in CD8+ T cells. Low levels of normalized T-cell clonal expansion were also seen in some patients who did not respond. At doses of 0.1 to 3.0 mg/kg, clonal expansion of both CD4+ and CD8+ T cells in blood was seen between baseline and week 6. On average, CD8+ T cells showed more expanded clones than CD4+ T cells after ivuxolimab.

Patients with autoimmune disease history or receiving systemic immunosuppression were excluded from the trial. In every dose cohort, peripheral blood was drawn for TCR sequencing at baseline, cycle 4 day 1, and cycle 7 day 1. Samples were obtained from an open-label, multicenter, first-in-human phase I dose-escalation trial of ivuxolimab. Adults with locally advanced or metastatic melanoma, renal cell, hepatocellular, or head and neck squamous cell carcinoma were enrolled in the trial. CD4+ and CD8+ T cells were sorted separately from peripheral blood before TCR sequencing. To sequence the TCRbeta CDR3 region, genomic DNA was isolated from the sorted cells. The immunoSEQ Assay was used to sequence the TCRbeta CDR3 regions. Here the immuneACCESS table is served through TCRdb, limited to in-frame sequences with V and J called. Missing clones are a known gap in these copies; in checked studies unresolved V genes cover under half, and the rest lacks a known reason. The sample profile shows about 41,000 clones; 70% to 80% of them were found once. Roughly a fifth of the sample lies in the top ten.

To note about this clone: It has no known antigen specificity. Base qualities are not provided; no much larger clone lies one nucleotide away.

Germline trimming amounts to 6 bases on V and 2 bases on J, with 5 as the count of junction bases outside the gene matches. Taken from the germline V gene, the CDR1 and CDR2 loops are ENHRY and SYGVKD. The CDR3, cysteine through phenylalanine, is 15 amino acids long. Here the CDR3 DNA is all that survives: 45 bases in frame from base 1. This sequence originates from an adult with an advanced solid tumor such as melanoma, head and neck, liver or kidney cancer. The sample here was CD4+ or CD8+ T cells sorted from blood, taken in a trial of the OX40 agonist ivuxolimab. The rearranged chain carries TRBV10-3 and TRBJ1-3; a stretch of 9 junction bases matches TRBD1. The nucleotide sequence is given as TGTGCCATCAGGTCACAGGGGGCAGCTGGAAACACCATATATTTT. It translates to CAIRSQGAAGNTIYF.